A selection of T cell receptor beta chains follows, all from one sample in a study of a mutant IDH1 vaccine in newly diagnosed glioma. The antigens of these receptors remain unknown. Using immunoSEQ multiplex PCR, the repertoire was profiled, and TCRdb retains in-frame clones only, with some absent. This table holds fewer than 40,000 clones, more than 55% found once. The input for sequencing was PBMCs, taken from a glioma patient whose treatment included an IDH1 peptide vaccine. Every receptor here comes from a woman in her late teens or twenties with glioma. CDR3s include the opening cysteine and the closing phenylalanine or tryptophan. D genes are given only for firm matches. Not every row has a clone size; where given, it reads once, few, many or a size class.

j_call,d_call,v_call,clone_size,cdr3_nt,cdr3_aa
TRBJ2-7,NA,TRBV9,few,TGTGCCAGCAGCGTAGATAGCGGCCACTCCTACGAGCAGTACTTC,CASSVDSGHSYEQYF
TRBJ2-7,NA,TRBV4-3,once,TGCGCCAGCAGCCAAGACCGACACAGGCCCCCTTTGGGGCAGTACTTC,CASSQDRHRPPLGQYF
TRBJ1-4,TRBD1,TRBV30,few,TGTGCCTGGGACAGGGGGGACGAAAAACTGTTTTTT,CAWDRGDEKLFF
TRBJ1-1,NA,TRBV6-6,NA,TGTGCCAGCAGTTACTCGACGGGCGCTGAAGCTTTCTTT,CASSYSTGAEAFF
TRBJ2-7,TRBD1,TRBV5-4,few,TGTGCCAGCAGCTTGGGAGGGGGACGGCAGGGGGCTTCGAAGTACGAGCAGTACTTC,CASSLGGGRQGASKYEQYF
TRBJ2-6,NA,TRBV10-3,NA,TGTGCCATCAGTGTTGACCCTATCCCCTCTGGGGCCAACGTCCTGACTTTC,CAISVDPIPSGANVLTF
TRBJ1-2,TRBD1,TRBV11-3,NA,TGTGCCAGCAGCCTTTCGACAGGGGGCGTTTATGGCTACACCTTC,CASSLSTGGVYGYTF
TRBJ2-7,TRBD1,TRBV18,few,TGTGCCAGCTCATCAACAGGGGCCTACGAGCAGTACTTC,CASSSTGAYEQYF
TRBJ1-2,TRBD1,TRBV4-2,medium-sized,TGTGCCAGCAGCGCCTCCGGGACAGGGTATGCTGGCTACACCTTC,CASSASGTGYAGYTF
TRBJ2-3,TRBD2,TRBV19,few,TGTGCCAGTAGTAATCCCGGGACTAGCAGAGCAGATACGCAGTATTTT,CASSNPGTSRADTQYF
TRBJ1-4,NA,TRBV5-5,NA,TGTGCCAGCAGCTTCGGGGGTGCTGAAAAACTGTTTTTT,CASSFGGAEKLFF
TRBJ2-6,TRBD1,TRBV29-1,NA,TGCAGCGTCGAAGAGCCCGGGACAGGTAGCTCTGGGGCCAACGTCCTGACTTTC,CSVEEPGTGSSGANVLTF
TRBJ2-3,TRBD2,TRBV7-8,NA,TGTGCCAGCAGCTTCCTAGCGGGAGGGAGGGGAGATACGCAGTATTTT,CASSFLAGGRGDTQYF
TRBJ2-3,NA,TRBV10-3,NA,TGTGCCATCAGTGGTCTGGCCCGGGATACGCAGTATTTT,CAISGLARDTQYF
TRBJ2-2,NA,TRBV11-3,NA,TGTGCCAGCAGCTTTGGACGCACCGGGGAGCTGTTTTTT,CASSFGRTGELFF
TRBJ2-5,NA,TRBV7-6,NA,TGTGCCAGCAGCGAAACAGGGCTTGAGACCCAGTACTTC,CASSETGLETQYF
TRBJ1-5,NA,TRBV6-1,NA,TGTGCCACCAAAATTCAGGGCAGCAATCAGCCCCAGCATTTT,CATKIQGSNQPQHF